This T cell receptor beta chain derives from a study of cytomegalovirus exposure and HLA in healthy donors (dated by TCRdb to 2016 to 2017). A note on the overall study: In an earlier analysis of under 750 of the donors, around 300 Gb of sequence data and approximately 100 million unique TCR beta sequences from roughly 200 million T cells were reported. An early release covering some 640 HLA-typed donors comprised about 300 gigabases of sequencing data and around 85 million unique TCR sequences. Of the 350 to 400 genotyped donors, 65% to 90% fell in the genetic ancestry cluster associated with self-reported Caucasian donors. The study aimed to test whether signatures of past pathogen exposure could be identified by cataloging public T cell receptors. Using immunosequencing, the study profiled T cell repertoires from around 680 subjects and related those repertoires to cytomegalovirus serostatus. A separate validation cohort of 100 to 150 different subjects was used in addition to the roughly 700-subject first cohort. To predict cytomegalovirus infection status, the study brought together high-throughput TCR immunosequencing, statistical association of individual TCRs with disease status, and machine learning. A later analysis re-analyzed previously published TCR beta repertoires from 660 or so donors and added high-resolution HLA genotyping to study TCR occurrence patterns. The later analysis used no new phenotypic data to find candidate immune exposures, relying instead on TCR beta sequences and their occurrence across donors. To decide whether each TCR beta V gene segment behaved as functional or pseudogenic, an earlier analysis of some 540 of the donors relied on high-throughput TCR beta sequencing. Donor age, sex, ethnicity and CMV serostatus were collected together with the repertoire data. A later genetic analysis took genome-wide SNP genotypes for 398 of the 666 donors and used that subset as a discovery cohort. Every repertoire in the discovery cohort had been generated on one and the same sequencing platform. HLA typing included class I and class II loci at four-digit resolution. The number of donors typed differed by locus, with about 629-630 for A, B, C, DRB1 and DQB1, roughly 520 for DQA1, 600 to 610 for DPA1, and approximately 470 for DPB1. Five DR-DQ haplotypes were treated as single units for association and clustering because of strong linkage in the cohort. Across 398 genotyped donors of the cohort, an average of roughly 250,000 unique TCR beta nucleotide sequences per donor were sequenced, and about a sixth of those sequences were non-productive. Beyond this particular receptor, the publication reports: This cohort had only TCR beta chains sequenced, and the lack of alpha or paired-chain data limited which features could be detected. A few of the identified cytomegalovirus-associated TCR beta chains were confirmed in vitro to be specific for cytomegalovirus antigens. In a later analysis, HLA-associated TCR beta chains showed more clonal expansion and lower generation probabilities than non-associated chains that were equally common. A further reported finding was that TCR beta sequences accurately predicted the HLA-A and HLA-B alleles for most subjects in the first cohort. Sequencing depth was assumed to be roughly uniform across donors in the presence/absence analyses, though that assumption may not hold. About 17 rarely observed V segments, including chromosome 9 orphons, were excluded from the earlier analysis of approximately 600 of the donors because counts were too low. In an earlier analysis of roughly 560 of the donors, most TCR beta V segments were observed in productive rearrangements about 90% or about 30% of the time, broadly matching IMGT annotations. Linkage disequilibrium might explain the correlated functional status among segregating V segments, but an unknown experimental factor could not be ruled out. Strong co-occurrence of HLA alleles, especially DR and DQ, made assigning TCR associations to individual alleles difficult. Most TCR sequences were observed very rarely across donors, whereas some public TCRs were present in many individuals. A cluster of highly shared sequence variants was judged likely to represent a technical artifact of the sequencing pipeline. Several of the top co-occurrence clusters appeared to be linked to parvovirus B19, influenza, CMV and Epstein-Barr virus, according to a later analysis. A later genetic analysis associated a missense DCLRE1C variant with V-gene and J-gene trimming of TCR beta chains, and an independent cohort replicated the association. In a later analysis, the rate of TCR association differed among HLA loci, with DRB1 alleles having the most associated TCRs and HLA-C alleles having the fewest. According to a later genetic analysis, donors in an Asian-associated ancestry cluster had fewer N-insertions in productive TCRs than the roughly 660-donor mean. In the study, roughly 160 TCR beta chains were listed as associated with cytomegalovirus. For the cohort, immune exposure information was limited to CMV serostatus. The classifier was reported to diagnose cytomegalovirus status with high specificity and sensitivity in both the original cohort and the validation cohort. In a later analysis, more than 15,000 TCR beta sequences were associated with specific HLA alleles at a false discovery rate of 0.05. Because HLA typing was unavailable for some donors at each locus, only the typed subset was used in association tests. A later analysis found that most CMV-associated TCR beta chains appeared HLA-restricted, with HLA associations seemingly driven largely by CMV exposure. According to the authors, the approach could potentially be generalized to other disease states and immunological phenotypes.

Regarding this clone: Its antigen has not been determined.

The library was made by the immunoSEQ multiplex PCR assay. For the multiplex PCR, a mixture combining 60 forward primers for TCR Vbeta segments and 13 reverse primers for TCR Jbeta segments was used. The CDR3 region of rearranged TCR beta genes was amplified from genomic DNA with a multiplex PCR assay. The amplified TCR beta libraries were sequenced on the Illumina HiSeq System as 87-base-pair reads. In the authors' own workflow: In a later analysis, tens of millions of unique TCR beta chains were counted across the 500 to 850 repertoires, and roughly 10 million of these chains were shared by at least two donors. To remove PCR and sequencing errors, raw reads were error-corrected and collapsed into unique sequences using a nearest-neighbor algorithm that merged closely related sequences. To assign V, D and J gene segments, CDR3 sequences were aligned to IMGT reference sequences. Each retained sequence needed at least a six-nucleotide match to both a V gene segment and a J gene segment. A rearrangement counted as productive if the CDR3 had no stop codons and remained in frame with V and J, and every other rearrangement counted as non-productive. CDR3 was defined by IMGT convention, running from the second conserved V-encoded cysteine to the conserved J-encoded phenylalanine. Sequences without an unambiguous match to a single V gene segment were excluded from the earlier analysis of almost 600 of the donors. In an earlier analysis of several hundred of the donors, V segments were called functional above 56.7% productive rearrangements and were called segregating when the between-donor standard deviation exceeded 5%. To diagnose cytomegalovirus status from the catalog of TCR beta chain sequences, a statistical classification framework was built. A later analysis assigned V and J genes by comparing TCR nucleotide sequences with IMGT/GENE-DB human TR gene sequences. Using the TCRdist pipeline, a later analysis assigned CDR3 sequences along with most-parsimonious VDJ recombination scenarios. A later analysis defined each TCR beta chain by its CDR3 amino acid sequence plus V-gene family, and excluded reads lacking a unique V-gene family. As a way to deal with suspected cross-contamination and a sequencing artifact, a later analysis dropped 450 to 600 nucleotide sequences that were highly shared and had low generation probability. In a later analysis, a clonal expansion index was calculated for each public chain from normalized within-repertoire ranks of inferred template counts. Generation probabilities in a later analysis came from a VDJ recombination model fitted to out-of-frame rearrangements, and those results were checked against IGoR. In a later analysis, hypergeometric tests were used to score TCR-TCR, TCR-HLA and TCR-CMV co-occurrence, with a repertoire-size bias correction applied to TCR pairs. To estimate false discovery rates, a later analysis permuted the HLA or CMV assignments 20 times. In a later analysis, co-occurring TCRs were grouped using DBSCAN, and TCRdist sequence similarity was added for clustering within HLA-allele-positive subsets. For co-occurrence clustering, repertoires with fewer than 30,000 or more than 120,000 public chains were excluded, along with a handful of repertoires with anomalous nucleotide sharing. This immuneACCESS table, as held by TCRdb, lists in-frame sequences with V and J called but not all clones. Of the missing ones, under half trace to an unresolved V gene in checked studies; the others have no known cause. The V and J calls and clone size are taken from that table; D and trimming were inferred from the DNA. This sample's table has entries for about 84,000 clones. The leading ten clones occupy about 0.6% of the sample.

In total, 500 to 700 healthy bone marrow donors made up the cohort. At the time of sampling, every cohort member was nominally healthy, though immune exposures that went unrecorded were likely present. The donor tested CMV seronegative and was one of the 352 seronegative cohort members. Each donor provided a peripheral blood sample, and peripheral blood mononuclear cells were used for TCR beta sequencing. The Qiagen DNeasy Blood Extraction Kit was used to extract genomic DNA from the blood cell samples. This TCR was recovered from a man aged 45-60 years in good health and CMV-seronegative. The sequencing input was PBMCs.

The CDR3: CASSLGAWTSNEQYF. The DNA sequence is as follows: TGCGCCAGCAGCTTGGGGGCCTGGACATCCAACGAGCAGTACTTC. Recombination joined TRBV5-1 with TRBJ2-7, and possibly TRBD1, on 5 matching bases. The CDR3 runs 15 residues from the cysteine to the phenylalanine. Just the 45-base CDR3 DNA is kept, in frame starting at base 1. CDR1 SGHRS and CDR2 YFSETQ are derived from the germline V gene. V gives up 0 bases and J gives up 5 bases, and the segment between their germline ends measures 15 bases. With the rest looked up from the reference TRBV5-1 and TRBJ2-7 genes rather than sequenced, the full variable domain is KAGVTQTPRYLIKTRGQQVTLSCSPISGHRSVSWYQQTPGQGLQFLFEYFSETQRNKGNFPGRFSGRQFSNSRSEMNVSTLELGDSALYLCASSLGAWTSNEQYFGPGTRLTVT.